The clone carrying this T cell receptor beta chain has more than one count but fewer than ten. What it binds is not known. The data derive from a study of cytomegalovirus exposure and HLA in healthy donors. Notes on the study in general: Association with HLA alleles at 0.05 false discovery rate was found for approximately 18,000 TCR beta sequences in a later analysis. Other equally common chains were less clonally expanded than HLA-associated TCR beta chains, a later analysis showed. The classifier reportedly diagnosed cytomegalovirus status with high specificity and sensitivity. In presence/absence analyses, roughly uniform sequencing depth across donors was assumed.

Trimming left V 6 bases short and J 4 bases short, with 19 bases between. The length of the CDR3 is 16 residues. The germline V gene has CDR1 MNHNS and CDR2 SASEGT. In the PCR, 60 Vbeta and 13 Jbeta primers were used. Here immunoSEQ multiplex PCR was the method, and the copy in TCRdb shows in-frame clones only, minus some. The sample contains more than 95,000 clones, 75% to 80% of which appear only once. The sequencing input was PBMCs. The receptor was derived from a woman between 40 and 55 years old in good health and CMV-seronegative. The V call is TRBV6-1, the J call TRBJ1-3; possible D gene TRBD1, 5 bases. DNA of the CDR3: TGTGCCAGCAGCGAACAGGAAGGTCTAATGGGAAACACCATATATTTT. This gives the protein CASSEQEGLMGNTIYF.